This TCR beta chain was documented in a study of CD8 T cells in Susac syndrome. Random hexamers were used to reverse transcribe 0.5 to 1 ug of RNA. Across 54 Vbeta and 13 Jbeta, TCR beta CDR3 was amplified with immunoSEQ multiplex PCR. TCRdb fed the immunoSEQ multiplex PCR reads into MiXCR, producing one record per CDR3 protein. The table includes about 120,000 distinct CDR3 sequences, around 90% detected once. CDR1 is MNHEY, CDR2 SMNVEV, per germline (reference sequence). Deletions cut 4 bases from V and 4 bases from J, with 11 bases between. The CDR3 is made up of 14 amino acids. This clonotype was found a few times.

The V and J genes are TRBV27 and TRBJ2-1; either TRBD1 or TRBD2 may supply D (5 bases each). The TCR originated in a human donor in good health. Material for sequencing was CD4+ T cells from PBMCs. In DNA form, the CDR3 reads TGTGCCAGCAGTTCCGGGACCGGATACAATGAGCAGTTCTTC. Its translation: CASSSGTGYNEQFF.